This TCR beta chain is drawn from a study of blood T cell repertoires in COVID-19. The repertoire was sequenced with immunoSEQ multiplex PCR; TCRdb's copy has only in-frame clones and lacks some. The sample yields about 160,000 clones, 80% seen once. There are 15 residues in the CDR3. The sample comprised PBMCs or T cells enriched from blood (not recorded which). V and J are TRBV21-1 and TRBJ1-6. TRBV21-1 is assigned pseudogene status. The receptor comes from a woman in her sixties or seventies who had recovered from COVID-19. This CDR3 is CASSETGPGNSPLHF. CDR3 DNA sequence: TGTGCCAGCAGCGAGACTGGTCCGGGGAATTCACCCCTCCACTTT.